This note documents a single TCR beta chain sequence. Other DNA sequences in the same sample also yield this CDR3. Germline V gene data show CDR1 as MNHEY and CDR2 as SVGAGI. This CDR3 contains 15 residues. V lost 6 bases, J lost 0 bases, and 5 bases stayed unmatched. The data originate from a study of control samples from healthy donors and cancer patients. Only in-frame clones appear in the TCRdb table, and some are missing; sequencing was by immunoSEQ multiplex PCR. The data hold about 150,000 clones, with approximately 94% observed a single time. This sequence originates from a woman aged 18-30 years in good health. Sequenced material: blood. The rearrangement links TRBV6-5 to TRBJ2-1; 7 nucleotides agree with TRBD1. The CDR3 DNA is TGTGCCAGCAGCCTAGGACAGGTCTCCTACAATGAGCAGTTCTTC. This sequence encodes CASSLGQVSYNEQFF.